Following are 29 T cell receptor beta chains from one sample sequenced in a study of shared clonotypes between healthy human individuals. Sequenced by immunoSEQ multiplex PCR; TCRdb stores in-frame clones only, minus some. The sample carries about 610,000 clones, roughly 97% recorded once. The sequencing input was naive CD4+ T cells sorted from blood. Subset indicated: CD45RA+ positively selected. Receptors originate from a woman aged 25 to 45 in good health.

V and J are TRBV19 and TRBJ1-2; 10 bases fit TRBD1. The CDR3 loop spans 16 amino acids. Germline V lookup: CDR1 LNHDA, CDR2 SQIVND (reference sequence). With 7 bases clipped from V and 6 bases from J, the junction kept 14 bases outside the gene matches. In DNA form, the CDR3 reads TGTGCCAGTACCCTCAGCGGGACAGGGGAGGAGAATGGCTACACCTTC. Residues: CASTLSGTGEENGYTF.

V usage is TRBV25-1 and J usage is TRBJ2-7, with 7 bases fitting TRBD1. The V gene's germline CDR1 is MGHDK and CDR2 SYGVNS. Trimming cost V 3 bases and J 6 bases; bases outside gene matches: 8. CDR3 size: 14 residues. The CDR3 region is CASSDSSGTAEQYF. CDR3 in DNA: TGTGCCAGCAGTGATTCGTCCGGGACAGCCGAGCAGTACTTC.

The chain links TRBV19 to TRBJ2-1; 11 bases map to TRBD2. The V segment lost 6 bases and the J segment 5 bases; nucleotides outside the gene matches: 9. The CDR3 runs to 16 residues. Germline CDR1 LNHDA, CDR2 SQIVND (reference sequence). CDR3 in DNA: TGTGCCAGTAGATTAATTCTAGCGGGAGGAAACAATGAGCAGTTCTTC. Protein sequence: CASRLILAGGNNEQFF.

This sequence joins TRBV6-5 and TRBJ1-3; no reliable D call. Germline V CDR1 and CDR2: MNHEY, SVGAGI. V lost 6 bases, J lost 0 bases, and 12 bases lay in between. The CDR3 has 15 amino acids. Here the CDR3 DNA reads TGTGCCAGCAGCCTTAACAGCGTCTCTGGAAACACCATATATTTT. This codes for CASSLNSVSGNTIYF.

The chain has TRBV7-9 and TRBJ2-7; 8 nucleotides match TRBD2. Germline CDR1 and CDR2: SEHNR and FQNEAQ (reference sequence). Losses at the gene ends were 1 base for V and 2 bases for J; bases not matched to a gene: 7. The CDR3 has 16 amino acids. The CDR3 DNA follows: TGTGCCAGCAGCTTAGGTAGCGGGACCCCCACCTACGAGCAGTACTTC. Amino acid sequence: CASSLGSGTPTYEQYF. Together with reference TRBV7-9 and TRBJ2-7, the CDR3 gives the full variable domain: DTGVSQNPRHKITKRGQNVTFRCDPISEHNRLYWYRQTLGQGPEFLTYFQNEAQLEKSRLLSDRFSAERPKGSFSTLEIQRTEQGDSAMYLCASSLGSGTPTYEQYFGPGTRLTVT.

This sequence joins TRBV28 and TRBJ2-7; D possibly uses TRBD1 or TRBD2 (5 bases each). From germline, CDR1 is MDHEN and CDR2 SYDVKM. This CDR3 is 13 amino acids long. V was pared by 6 bases and J by 2 bases, with 11 bases between. CDR3: CASRGDHPYEQYF. Written as DNA, the CDR3 is TGTGCCAGCAGAGGGGACCACCCCTACGAGCAGTACTTC.

This clone was seen only once. The rearrangement links TRBV7-6 to TRBJ2-3; D not resolved. This CDR3 comprises 15 residues. CDR1 SGHVS and CDR2 FNYEAQ come from the germline V gene. V was trimmed by 1 base and J by 3 bases, leaving 11 bases between them. The CDR3 loop reads CASSLVGSRTDTQYF. CDR3 nucleotide sequence: TGTGCCAGCAGCTTAGTCGGCAGCAGGACAGATACGCAGTATTTT. The full variable domain, its missing parts supplied by reference TRBV7-6 and TRBJ2-3, is GAGVSQSPRYKVTKRGQDVALRCDPISGHVSLYWYRQALGQGPEFLTYFNYEAQQDKSGLPNDRFSAERPEGSISTLTIQRTEQRDSAMYRCASSLVGSRTDTQYFGPGTRLTVL.

The chain employs TRBV4-1 and TRBJ2-1, with D maybe TRBD2 (5 bases). The V gene lost 1 base and the J gene lost 7 bases, with 20 bases spanning the gap. The CDR3 contains 17 residues. The germline gives CDR1 MGHRA, CDR2 YSYEKL. In DNA form, the CDR3 reads TGCGCCAGCAGCCAAGTATGGCGGGCCACGGAGGATAATGAGCAGTTCTTC. Its translation is CASSQVWRATEDNEQFF.

The chain is built from TRBV28 and TRBJ2-3; 11 bases match TRBD1. The CDR3 covers 15 residues. The trim removed 8 bases at V and 4 bases at J, leaving 8 bases unmatched. The germline V gene encodes CDR1 MDHEN and CDR2 SYDVKM. The CDR3 nucleotides read TGTGCCAGCGCACTTCCGGGACAGGGGGCAGATACGCAGTATTTT. Amino acids: CASALPGQGADTQYF.

About this clone itself: Other nucleotide sequences from this sample produce the same CDR3. The V gene is TRBV5-1, the J gene TRBJ2-1, with 13 nucleotides matching TRBD2. The V gene end was trimmed by 3 bases and the J gene end by 4 bases; junction bases not matched to a gene: 4. The length of the CDR3 is 16 residues. Germline assignment: CDR1 SGHRS and CDR2 YFSETQ. The CDR3 bases are TGCGCCAGCAGCTGGACTAGCGGGAGCTCGTACAATGAGCAGTTCTTC. Its translation: CASSWTSGSSYNEQFF.

Remarks on this clone: The sample contains more than one DNA sequence encoding this CDR3. This chain uses TRBV19 with TRBJ2-1; 10 bases match TRBD2. The trim removed 4 bases at V and 3 bases at J, leaving 6 bases unmatched. The CDR3 loop spans 16 amino acids. CDR1 and CDR2 (germline): LNHDA, SQIVND (reference sequence). The CDR3 DNA follows: TGTGCCAGTAGTACTCCCGGGACTAGCGTCTACAATGAGCAGTTCTTC. It is translated as CASSTPGTSVYNEQFF.

The chain employs TRBV19 and TRBJ1-5; 9 bases line up with TRBD1. This CDR3 contains 14 residues. Trimming removed 5 bases from V and 5 bases from J; junction bases left unmatched: 4. Germline CDR1 reads LNHDA; CDR2 reads SQIVND (reference sequence). The CDR3: CASSGRTGDQPQHF. DNA for the CDR3: TGTGCCAGTAGTGGACGGACAGGGGATCAGCCCCAGCATTTT.

This clone was observed once. The chain combines TRBV4-1 with TRBJ1-1; D not resolved. The germline V gene encodes CDR1 MGHRA and CDR2 YSYEKL. V was cut by 2 bases and J by 0 bases, with 7 bases left in between. The CDR3 totals 14 residues. CDR3 amino acids: CASSQYILNTEAFF. CDR3 bases: TGCGCCAGCAGCCAATACATCTTGAACACTGAAGCTTTCTTT.

This chain connects TRBV10-2 to TRBJ1-1; 7 nucleotides match TRBD1. The CDR3 has 15 amino acids. Germline-derived CDR1 and CDR2 are WSHSY and SAAADI. Trimming took 7 bases from V and 1 from J; bases not matched to a gene: 9. Written as DNA, the CDR3 is TGCGCCAGCACATACTGGGACAGACCGAACACTGAAGCTTTCTTT. This sequence encodes CASTYWDRPNTEAFF.

Only one count was recorded for this clone. This rearrangement joins TRBV29-1 to TRBJ2-6; D tentatively fits TRBD1 or TRBD2 (5 bases each). In germline, CDR1 is SQVTM, CDR2 ANQGSEA. With 4 bases removed from V and 1 base from J, the gap between germline ends came to 32 bases. This CDR3 spans 22 amino acids. The CDR3 sequence: CSVAGTLPGNMSTESGANVLTF. CDR3 sequence (DNA): TGCAGCGTTGCCGGGACCTTACCCGGCAACATGAGTACGGAATCTGGGGCCAACGTCCTGACTTTC.

This chain joins TRBV2 and TRBJ2-1; 9 nucleotides agree with TRBD2. Trimming took 6 bases from V and 2 from J; bases not matched to a gene: 5. This CDR3 contains 15 residues. CDR1 SNHLY and CDR2 FYNNEI come from the germline V gene. The CDR3 sequence: CASRSQREAYNEQFF. In nucleotides, the CDR3 is TGTGCCAGCAGAAGTCAGCGGGAGGCCTACAATGAGCAGTTCTTC.

This rearrangement joins TRBV5-1 to TRBJ2-5; D is possibly TRBD1 (6 bases). The germline gives CDR1 SGHRS, CDR2 YFSETQ. This CDR3 has 14 amino acids. Trimming left V 3 bases short and J 4 bases short, with 13 bases between. Here the CDR3 reads CASSSGTQRETQYF. The CDR3 DNA reads TGCGCCAGCAGCTCCGGGACACAGAGAGAGACCCAGTACTTC.

The CDR3 DNA is TGTGCCAGCAGCCTAGGGCCTTGGATCGCCGGGGAGCTGTTTTTT. Its protein is CASSLGPWIAGELFF. The chain employs TRBV11-2 and TRBJ2-2; D is unclear. The V end was cut by 5 bases, the J end by 6 bases, with 16 bases between. The germline V gene has CDR1 SGHAT and CDR2 FQNNGV. The CDR3 extends over 15 amino acids.

The chain recombines TRBV2 with TRBJ2-3; TRBD1 matches at 7 bases. J gave up 5 bases and V 2 bases, and 10 bases lay outside the gene matches. This CDR3 region has 16 residues. Germline loops: CDR1 SNHLY, CDR2 FYNNEI. The DNA of the CDR3 is TGTGCCAGCAGTGAACTCTTTAGGGGGCGTAAAGATACGCAGTATTTT. Protein: CASSELFRGRKDTQYF.

The chain couples TRBV7-9 to TRBJ2-1; tentatively, D is TRBD1 or TRBD2 (5 bases each). V dropped 1 base and J dropped 8 bases, with 9 bases sitting between them. The germline V gene has CDR1 SEHNR and CDR2 FQNEAQ (reference sequence). The CDR3 contains 13 residues. This CDR3 is CASSLGRDDEQFF. CDR3 nucleotide sequence: TGTGCCAGCAGCTTAGGCAGGGACGATGAGCAGTTCTTC. Using reference TRBV7-9 and TRBJ2-1 for the parts outside the CDR3, the full variable domain is DTGVSQNPRHKITKRGQNVTFRCDPISEHNRLYWYRQTLGQGPEFLTYFQNEAQLEKSRLLSDRFSAERPKGSFSTLEIQRTEQGDSAMYLCASSLGRDDEQFFGPGTRLTVL.

The chain has TRBV2 and TRBJ2-7; D is unclear. From germline, CDR1 is SNHLY and CDR2 FYNNEI. The CDR3 runs 13 residues. Trimming took 4 bases from V and 1 from J, leaving 8 bases between them. The CDR3 DNA reads TGTGCCAGCAGTGCAGACATTTCCTACGAGCAGTACTTC. The encoded protein is CASSADISYEQYF.

The V gene is TRBV21-1, the J gene TRBJ2-7; the DNA was not compared with TRBD2, the D call given in the table. TRBV21-1 is tagged as a pseudogene. The CDR3 is 14 amino acids. CDR3 sequence: CASPKREGSYEQYF. CDR3 in DNA: TGTGCCAGCCCTAAACGGGAGGGGTCCTACGAGCAGTACTTC.

This sequence joins TRBV5-4 and TRBJ1-4; D perhaps matches TRBD1 (5 bases). There are 17 residues in the CDR3. Germline lookup yields CDR1 SGHNT and CDR2 YYREEE (reference sequence). Trimming took 1 base from V and 0 from J, leaving 13 bases between them. CDR3 in amino acids: CASSLKFWGSTNEKLFF. The CDR3 coding sequence is TGTGCCAGCAGCTTGAAGTTTTGGGGGTCAACTAATGAAAAACTGTTTTTT.

The rearrangement links TRBV4-1 to TRBJ1-2; D not certain. The germline V and J ends were trimmed by 4 bases and 8 bases, with 20 bases remaining between them. Germline assignment: CDR1 MGHRA and CDR2 YSYEKL. This CDR3 spans 15 amino acids. CDR3 in amino acids: CASSPYDRPSSGYTF. CDR3 in DNA: TGCGCCAGCAGCCCGTACGACCGCCCAAGCTCAGGCTACACCTTC.

The rearrangement links TRBV7-9 to TRBJ2-7; 7 nucleotides line up with TRBD2. Germline assignment: CDR1 SEHNR and CDR2 FQNEAQ (reference sequence). The CDR3 loop spans 14 amino acids. After removal of 2 bases from V and 9 bases from J, the junction contained 10 bases not matched to a gene. In nucleotides, the CDR3 is TGTGCCAGCAGCTTACAAGAAGCGGGGACGGGGCAGTACTTC. It specifies CASSLQEAGTGQYF.

The count of this clone is one. This chain joins TRBV4-1 and TRBJ2-7; D perhaps matches TRBD2 (7 bases). This CDR3 has 16 amino acids. V shed 1 base and J shed 2 bases, with 15 bases lying between them. Germline CDR1 is MGHRA and CDR2 is YSYEKL. The CDR3 is CASSQGGGRTTYEQYF. The DNA of the CDR3 is TGCGCCAGCAGCCAAGGGGGGGGCCGGACAACCTACGAGCAGTACTTC.

V usage is TRBV7-8 and J usage is TRBJ2-7; D is perhaps TRBD1 (5 bases). The length of the CDR3 is 14 residues. Germline CDR1 SGHVS, CDR2 FQNEAQ. V dropped 1 base and J dropped 7 bases, with 14 bases sitting between them. The CDR3 DNA reads as TGTGCCAGCAGCTTAGGAAAGGGGCTTTTGGAGCAGTACTTC. This translates into CASSLGKGLLEQYF.

The V and J genes are TRBV28 and TRBJ1-5; D possibly corresponds to TRBD1 (5 bases). V lost 0 bases and J 2 bases, leaving 8 bases between the germline ends. This CDR3 region has 15 residues. CDR1 MDHEN and CDR2 SYDVKM come from the germline V gene. CDR3 loop: CASSLWQGGNQPQHF. CDR3 bases: TGTGCCAGCAGTTTATGGCAGGGCGGCAATCAGCCCCAGCATTTT.

The rearrangement uses TRBV7-9 and TRBJ1-2; no clear D gene. The CDR3 spans 14 residues. V lost 5 bases and J lost 8, with 18 bases in between. The germline V gene encodes CDR1 SEHNR and CDR2 FQNEAQ (reference sequence). The CDR3: CASSPISREGGYTF. CDR3 coding DNA: TGTGCCAGCAGCCCGATTAGTAGGGAGGGCGGCTACACCTTC.